This T cell receptor beta chain is from a study of blood T cell repertoires in COVID-19. The overall study: The United States, Italy and Spain supplied acute and convalescent COVID-19 samples. Sample material is recorded as cDNA or gDNA derived from T cells, B-cell-depleted T cells, or PBMCs.

This clone has only one observation. The germline V and J ends were trimmed by 7 bases and 8 bases, with 9 bases remaining between them. The germline V gene encodes CDR1 SNHLY and CDR2 FYNNEI. The CDR3 totals 11 residues. In the original analysis: Scientists estimated how many nucleated cells there were by amplifying reference gene primers. This table comes from immunoSEQ multiplex PCR, and its TCRdb copy is limited to in-frame clones, with some not included. The V and J calls and the clone size are those of that table, but D and trimming were determined from the DNA. The sample includes 140,000 or so clones, approximately 80% of them seen just once.

The sequence was collected from a woman aged 55-69 years with acute or convalescent COVID-19. The V gene is TRBV2, the J gene TRBJ2-1; tentative D call: TRBD2 (5 bases). Specimen: peripheral blood. CDR3 region: CASNLADEQFF. CDR3 nucleotide sequence: TGTGCCAGCAATCTAGCAGATGAGCAGTTCTTC.